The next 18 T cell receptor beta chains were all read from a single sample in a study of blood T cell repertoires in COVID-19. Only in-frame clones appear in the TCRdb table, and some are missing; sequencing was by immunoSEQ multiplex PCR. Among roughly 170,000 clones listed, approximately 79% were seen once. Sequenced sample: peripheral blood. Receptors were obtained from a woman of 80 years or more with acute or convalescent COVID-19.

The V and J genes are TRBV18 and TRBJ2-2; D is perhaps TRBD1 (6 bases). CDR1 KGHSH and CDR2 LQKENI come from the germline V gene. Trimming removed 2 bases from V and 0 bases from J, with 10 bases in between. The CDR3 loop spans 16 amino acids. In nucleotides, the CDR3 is TGTGCCAGCTCACCAAAGACAGGCCCGAACACCGGGGAGCTGTTTTTT. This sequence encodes CASSPKTGPNTGELFF.

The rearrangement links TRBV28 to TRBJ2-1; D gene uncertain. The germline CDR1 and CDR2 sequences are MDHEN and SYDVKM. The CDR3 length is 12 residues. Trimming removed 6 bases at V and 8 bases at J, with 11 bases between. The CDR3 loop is CASSLPLYEQFF. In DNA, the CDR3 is TGTGCCAGCAGCCTTCCCCTCTATGAGCAGTTCTTC.

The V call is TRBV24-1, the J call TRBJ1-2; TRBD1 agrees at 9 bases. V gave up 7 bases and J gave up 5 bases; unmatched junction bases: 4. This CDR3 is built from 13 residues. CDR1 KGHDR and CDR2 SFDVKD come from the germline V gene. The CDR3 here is CATSPGTGYGYTF. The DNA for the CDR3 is TGTGCCACCAGCCCCGGGACAGGGTATGGCTACACCTTC.

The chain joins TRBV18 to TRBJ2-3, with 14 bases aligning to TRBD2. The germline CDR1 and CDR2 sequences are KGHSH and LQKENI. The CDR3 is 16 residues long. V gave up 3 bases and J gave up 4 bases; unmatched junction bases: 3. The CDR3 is CASSPGLAGEADTQYF. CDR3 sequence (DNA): TGTGCCAGCTCACCGGGACTAGCGGGAGAGGCAGATACGCAGTATTTT.

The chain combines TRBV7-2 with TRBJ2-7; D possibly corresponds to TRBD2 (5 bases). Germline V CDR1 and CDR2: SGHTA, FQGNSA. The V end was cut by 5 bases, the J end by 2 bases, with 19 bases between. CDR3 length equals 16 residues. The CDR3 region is CASSPGGGQTTYEQYF. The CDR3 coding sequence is TGTGCCAGCAGCCCCGGAGGTGGGCAGACAACCTACGAGCAGTACTTC.

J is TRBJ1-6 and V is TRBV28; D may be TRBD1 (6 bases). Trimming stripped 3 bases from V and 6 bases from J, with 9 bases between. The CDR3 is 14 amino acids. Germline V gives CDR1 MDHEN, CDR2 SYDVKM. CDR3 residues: CASSLGTSNSPLHF. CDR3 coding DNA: TGTGCCAGCAGTTTGGGGACATCTAATTCACCCCTCCACTTT.

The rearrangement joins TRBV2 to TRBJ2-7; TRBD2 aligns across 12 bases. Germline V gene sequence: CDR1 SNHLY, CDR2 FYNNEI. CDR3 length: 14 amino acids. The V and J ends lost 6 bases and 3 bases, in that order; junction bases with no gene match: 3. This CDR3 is CASRRTSGIYEQYF. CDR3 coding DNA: TGTGCCAGCAGAAGGACTAGCGGGATCTACGAGCAGTACTTC. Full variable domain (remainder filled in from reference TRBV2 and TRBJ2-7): EPEVTQTPSHQVTQMGQEVILRCVPISNHLYFYWYRQILGQKVEFLVSFYNNEISEKSEIFDDQFSVERPDGSNFTLKIRSTKLEDSAMYFCASRRTSGIYEQYFGPGTRLTVT.

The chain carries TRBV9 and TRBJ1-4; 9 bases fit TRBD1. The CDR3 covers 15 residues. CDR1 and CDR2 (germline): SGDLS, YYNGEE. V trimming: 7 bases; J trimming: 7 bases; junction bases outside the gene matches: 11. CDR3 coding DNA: TGTGCCAGCGGACCCAGACAGGGGGGTGTTGAAAAACTGTTTTTT. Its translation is CASGPRQGGVEKLFF. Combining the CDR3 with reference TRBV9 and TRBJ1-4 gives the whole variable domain DSGVTQTPKHLITATGQRVTLRCSPRSGDLSVYWYQQSLDQGLQFLIQYYNGEERAKGNILERFSAQQFPDLHSELNLSSLELGDSALYFCASGPRQGGVEKLFFGSGTQLSVL.

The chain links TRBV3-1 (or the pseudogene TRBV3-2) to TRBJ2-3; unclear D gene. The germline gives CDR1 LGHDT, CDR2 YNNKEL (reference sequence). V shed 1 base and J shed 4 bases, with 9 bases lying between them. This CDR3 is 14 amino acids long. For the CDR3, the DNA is TGTGCCAGCAGCCAAGTTCCTCCCCCAGATACGCAGTATTTT. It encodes CASSQVPPPDTQYF.

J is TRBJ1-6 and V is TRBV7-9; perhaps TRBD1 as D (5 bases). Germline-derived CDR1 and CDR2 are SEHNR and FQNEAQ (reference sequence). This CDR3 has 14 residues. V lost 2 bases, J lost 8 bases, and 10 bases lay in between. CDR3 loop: CASSLRGGDSPLHF. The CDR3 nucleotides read TGTGCCAGCAGCTTAAGGGGAGGTGATTCACCCCTCCACTTT.

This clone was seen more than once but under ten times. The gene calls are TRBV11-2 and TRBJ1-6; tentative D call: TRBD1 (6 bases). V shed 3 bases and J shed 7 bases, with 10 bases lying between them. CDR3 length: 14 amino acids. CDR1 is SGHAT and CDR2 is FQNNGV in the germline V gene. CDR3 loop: CASSFGQKNSPLHF. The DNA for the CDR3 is TGTGCCAGCAGCTTCGGACAGAAGAATTCACCCCTCCACTTT.

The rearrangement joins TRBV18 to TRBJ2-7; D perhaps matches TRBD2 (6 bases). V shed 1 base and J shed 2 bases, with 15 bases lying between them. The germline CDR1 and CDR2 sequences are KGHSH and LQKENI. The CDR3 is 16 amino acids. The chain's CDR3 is CASSPLGASATYEQYF. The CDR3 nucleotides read TGTGCCAGCTCACCACTAGGGGCTAGCGCCACCTACGAGCAGTACTTC.

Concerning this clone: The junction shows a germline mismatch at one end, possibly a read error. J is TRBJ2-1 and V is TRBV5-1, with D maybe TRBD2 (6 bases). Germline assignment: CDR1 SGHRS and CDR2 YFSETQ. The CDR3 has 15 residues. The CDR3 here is CASRLAASSYNEQFF. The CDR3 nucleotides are TGCGCCAGCCGCTTAGCGGCCAGCTCCTACAATGAGCAGTTCTTC. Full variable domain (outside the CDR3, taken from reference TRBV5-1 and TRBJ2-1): KAGVTQTPRYLIKTRGQQVTLSCSPISGHRSVSWYQQTPGQGLQFLFEYFSETQRNKGNFPGRFSGRQFSNSRSEMNVSTLELGDSALYLCASRLAASSYNEQFFGPGTRLTVL.

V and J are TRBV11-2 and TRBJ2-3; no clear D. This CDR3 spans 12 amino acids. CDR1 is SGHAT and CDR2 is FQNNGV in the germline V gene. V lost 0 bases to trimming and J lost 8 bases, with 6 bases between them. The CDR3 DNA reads TGTGCCAGCAGCTTAGATTTCAGTACGCAGTATTTT. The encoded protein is CASSLDFSTQYF.

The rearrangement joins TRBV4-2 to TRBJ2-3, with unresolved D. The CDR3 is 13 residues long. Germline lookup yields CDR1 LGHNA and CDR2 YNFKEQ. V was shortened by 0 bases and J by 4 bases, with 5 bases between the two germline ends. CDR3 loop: CASSQDRSDTQYF. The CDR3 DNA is TGTGCCAGCAGCCAAGATCGGTCAGATACGCAGTATTTT.

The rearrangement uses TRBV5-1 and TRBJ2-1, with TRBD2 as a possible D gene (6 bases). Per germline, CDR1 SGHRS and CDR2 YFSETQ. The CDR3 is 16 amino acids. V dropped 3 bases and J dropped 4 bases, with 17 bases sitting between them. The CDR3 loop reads CASSSLIGLAYNEQFF. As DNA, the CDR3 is TGCGCCAGCAGCTCCCTTATTGGGCTAGCGTACAATGAGCAGTTCTTC. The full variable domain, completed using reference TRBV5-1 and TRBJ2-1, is KAGVTQTPRYLIKTRGQQVTLSCSPISGHRSVSWYQQTPGQGLQFLFEYFSETQRNKGNFPGRFSGRQFSNSRSEMNVSTLELGDSALYLCASSSLIGLAYNEQFFGPGTRLTVL.

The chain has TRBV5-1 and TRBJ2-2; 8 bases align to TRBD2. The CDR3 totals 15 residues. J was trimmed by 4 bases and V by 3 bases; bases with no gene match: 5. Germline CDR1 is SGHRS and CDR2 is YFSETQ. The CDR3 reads CASSSTSGGTGELFF. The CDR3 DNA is TGCGCCAGCAGCTCAACTAGCGGAGGCACCGGGGAGCTGTTTTTT. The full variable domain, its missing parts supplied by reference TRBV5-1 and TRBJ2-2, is KAGVTQTPRYLIKTRGQQVTLSCSPISGHRSVSWYQQTPGQGLQFLFEYFSETQRNKGNFPGRFSGRQFSNSRSEMNVSTLELGDSALYLCASSSTSGGTGELFFGEGSRLTVL.

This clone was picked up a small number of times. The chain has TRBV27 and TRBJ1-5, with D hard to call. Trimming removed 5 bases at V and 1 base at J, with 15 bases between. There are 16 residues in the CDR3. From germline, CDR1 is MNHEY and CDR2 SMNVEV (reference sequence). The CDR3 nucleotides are TGTGCCAGCAGTCCACCGCCCCGAGGCAGCAATCAGCCCCAGCATTTT. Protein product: CASSPPPRGSNQPQHF.